This T cell receptor (beta chain) was obtained from a study of cytomegalovirus exposure and HLA in healthy donors. General study points: Through in vitro validation, three CMV-associated chains were shown to be specific for CMV antigens. Roughly uniform depth of sequencing across donors was assumed in presence/absence analyses.

Trimming took 8 bases from V and 2 from J, leaving 18 bases between them. Germline V gene lookup returns CDR1 SNHLY and CDR2 FYNNEI. CDR3 length: 16 amino acids. As for this clone: Its antigen is currently unknown.

PCR used 60 Vbeta primers and 13 Jbeta primers. The table came from immunoSEQ multiplex PCR; TCRdb's copy has only in-frame clones and leaves some out. The sample yields more than 110,000 clones, around three quarters seen once. The sequence was collected from a man aged 35-49 years in good health and CMV-seropositive. The V and J genes are TRBV2 and TRBJ2-2, with unresolved D. Input material: PBMCs. This CDR3 reads CASHPRHKENTGELFF. The CDR3, as DNA: TGTGCCAGCCATCCTCGACACAAGGAAAACACCGGGGAGCTGTTTTTT.